The 27 T cell receptor beta chains below all came from one sample that was sequenced in a study of blood T cell repertoires in COVID-19. Sequencing was performed with immunoSEQ multiplex PCR; in TCRdb, only in-frame clones are kept and a portion is missing. Of about 170,000 clones in the sample, 88% were seen once. The sequenced material came from peripheral blood. The receptors originated from a man aged 55 to 70 with acute or convalescent COVID-19.

The J gene is TRBJ1-2, the V gene TRBV27; D possibly corresponds to TRBD1 (5 bases). Between the trimmed V and J ends, which lost 8 bases and 1 base, there was a span of 8 bases. From germline, CDR1 is MNHEY and CDR2 SMNVEV (reference sequence). The CDR3 runs to 12 residues. The CDR3 DNA reads as TGTGCCAGCGCCGACAGTAACTATGGCTACACCTTC. As protein: CASADSNYGYTF.

This clone was seen once. The rearrangement links TRBV6-5 to TRBJ2-5; D is ambiguous. The CDR3 spans 16 residues. The germline gives CDR1 MNHEY, CDR2 SVGAGI. V dropped 0 bases and J dropped 1 base, with 12 bases sitting between them. CDR3 DNA: TGTGCCAGCAGTTACTCCTCGAGCCACCTCCAAGAGACCCAGTACTTC. It specifies CASSYSSSHLQETQYF.

The chain combines TRBV5-5 with TRBJ1-5; no clear D gene. CDR3 length equals 14 residues. The germline V gene encodes CDR1 SGHKS and CDR2 YYEKEE (reference sequence). Between the trimmed V and J ends, which lost 1 base and 9 bases, there was a span of 14 bases. The CDR3 sequence is CASSLLGSQRPQHF. The CDR3, as DNA: TGTGCCAGCAGCTTGCTAGGAAGCCAGAGGCCCCAGCATTTT.

J is TRBJ2-3 and V is TRBV19; 7 bases are a match to TRBD1. V lost 9 bases, J lost 3 bases, and 6 bases stayed unmatched. This CDR3 has 13 residues. The germline CDR1 and CDR2 sequences are LNHDA and SQIVND (reference sequence). The CDR3 loop is CASKNRGTDTQYF. CDR3 bases: TGTGCCAGCAAAAACAGGGGAACAGATACGCAGTATTTT.

The chain joins TRBV4-2 to TRBJ1-4, with 9 bases that match TRBD1. Germline CDR1 is LGHNA and CDR2 is YNFKEQ. The CDR3 length is 16 residues. The trim removed 2 bases at V and 7 bases at J, leaving 8 bases unmatched. CDR3 sequence: CASSQQPGTGTEKLFF. The CDR3 DNA sequence: TGTGCCAGCAGCCAACAACCCGGGACAGGGACTGAAAAACTGTTTTTT.

This chain connects TRBV7-6 to TRBJ1-6; D remains unclear. The CDR3 is made up of 13 amino acids. The germline V gene encodes CDR1 SGHVS and CDR2 FNYEAQ. V was pared by 4 bases and J by 8 bases, with 9 bases between. This chain's CDR3 is CASSSAVDSPLHF. For the CDR3, the DNA is TGTGCCAGCAGCTCGGCGGTGGATTCACCCCTCCACTTT.

This chain uses TRBV6-5 with TRBJ1-2; TRBD1 matches 8 bases. CDR3 length: 15 amino acids. J lost 7 bases, V lost 0 bases, and 7 bases had no gene match. Germline assignment: CDR1 MNHEY and CDR2 SVGAGI. CDR3: CASSYSGQVESGYTF. The CDR3 region has the DNA TGTGCCAGCAGTTACTCGGGACAGGTGGAGTCTGGCTACACCTTC.

Comments on this clone: Mismatch with germline at one junction end may stem from a read error. This chain connects TRBV30 to TRBJ1-5; tentative D call: TRBD1 (5 bases). The germline gives CDR1 GTSNPN, CDR2 SVGIG (reference sequence). The CDR3 sequence is 15 residues long. CDR3 in amino acids: CAWSVAGQGNQAQHF. CDR3 DNA: TGTGCCTGGAGTGTGGCCGGGCAGGGCAATCAGGCCCAGCATTTT.

The CDR3 DNA follows: TGCGCCAGCAGCTTGAGGCCGGGGTTGACAACTAATGAAAAACTGTTTTTT. Protein: CASSLRPGLTTNEKLFF. This rearrangement joins TRBV5-1 to TRBJ1-4; D unclear. The CDR3 length is 17 residues. Germline assignment: CDR1 SGHRS and CDR2 YFSETQ. Trimming pared 1 base from V and 0 bases from J, leaving 13 bases between.

This clone has a single count. The rearrangement uses TRBV7-9 and TRBJ1-2, with a tentative D call TRBD1 (5 bases). Germline V gives CDR1 SEHNR, CDR2 FQNEAQ (reference sequence). V was cut by 2 bases and J by 2 bases, with 9 bases left in between. This CDR3 comprises 14 residues. This CDR3 is CASSLRAGNYGYTF. The DNA of the CDR3 is TGTGCCAGCAGCTTACGGGCAGGGAACTATGGCTACACCTTC. Variable domain in full (rest from reference TRBV7-9 and TRBJ1-2): DTGVSQNPRHKITKRGQNVTFRCDPISEHNRLYWYRQTLGQGPEFLTYFQNEAQLEKSRLLSDRFSAERPKGSFSTLEIQRTEQGDSAMYLCASSLRAGNYGYTFGSGTRLTVV.

This sequence joins TRBV6-5 and TRBJ1-2; 8 bases fit TRBD1. CDR3 size: 14 residues. Per germline, CDR1 MNHEY and CDR2 SVGAGI. The junction had 5 bases not matched to a gene; V was cut back by 5 bases and J by 3 bases. The CDR3 DNA is TGTGCCAGCAGTCCAGGGGGCGACCACTATGGCTACACCTTC. Translating it yields CASSPGGDHYGYTF.

V and J are TRBV12-5 and TRBJ2-5, with D unresolved. Germline V gene sequence: CDR1 LGHNT, CDR2 FRNRAP. The CDR3 is 12 residues long. V dropped 7 bases and J dropped 0 bases, with 6 bases sitting between them. CDR3 residues: CASAAYQETQYF. The CDR3 DNA reads as TGTGCTAGTGCAGCGTACCAAGAGACCCAGTACTTC.

The chain is built from TRBV6-2 or TRBV6-3 and TRBJ1-5; 7 bases match TRBD1. CDR3 length: 19 amino acids. The J segment lost 3 bases and the V segment lost 4 bases, leaving 18 bases of the junction unmatched. Germline values: CDR1 MNHEY, CDR2 SVGEGT. The CDR3 protein is CASSFPMDRIVEFNQPQHF. The CDR3 DNA follows: TGTGCCAGCAGTTTCCCCATGGACAGGATCGTCGAATTCAATCAGCCCCAGCATTTT.

CDR3 nucleotides: TGTGCCAGCAGCCTATACTCTGACAGGGTGGGCGAGCAGTACTTC. It translates to CASSLYSDRVGEQYF. This chain uses TRBV7-2 with TRBJ2-7, with 7 bases lining up with TRBD1. Germline trimming cut 5 bases from V and 6 bases from J; bases unmatched to any gene: 13. The CDR3 runs to 15 residues. Germline-derived CDR1 and CDR2 are SGHTA and FQGNSA.

The rearrangement links TRBV3-1 (or the pseudogene TRBV3-2) to TRBJ1-3; D gene uncertain. This CDR3 region has 15 residues. Looked up from germline, CDR1 is LGHDT and CDR2 is YNNKEL (reference sequence). Trimming left V 5 bases short and J 0 bases short, with 11 bases between. The CDR3 region has the DNA TGTGCCAGCAGCTCTGGCCGGAGCTCTGGAAACACCATATATTTT. Its protein is CASSSGRSSGNTIYF.

The genes are TRBV20-1 and TRBJ2-1, with TRBD1 identical over 7 bases. In germline, CDR1 is DFQATT, CDR2 SNEGSKA (reference sequence). Trimming took 6 bases from V and 8 from J; bases not matched to a gene: 4. This CDR3 comprises 11 residues. CDR3 sequence reads: CSAEGQHEQFF. CDR3 nucleotides: TGCAGTGCCGAGGGACAGCATGAGCAGTTCTTC.

This chain links TRBV19 with TRBJ2-3, with 8 positions matching TRBD2. J lost 5 bases, V lost 4 bases, and 8 bases had no gene match. The CDR3 sequence is 15 residues long. Germline lookup yields CDR1 LNHDA and CDR2 SQIVND (reference sequence). Here the CDR3 DNA reads TGTGCCAGTAGTAGTAACGGGGGGGTAGGAGATACGCAGTATTTT. Encoded protein: CASSSNGGVGDTQYF.

This chain uses TRBV6-6 with TRBJ1-6, with 8 bases matching TRBD1. V gave up 6 bases and J gave up 10 bases; unmatched junction bases: 8. The CDR3 consists of 14 residues. The germline CDR1 and CDR2 sequences are MNHNY and SVGAGI (reference sequence). CDR3 nucleotide sequence: TGTGCCAGCAGCTTAACAGGGGGAAGATCACCCCTCCACTTT. This codes for CASSLTGGRSPLHF.

The rearrangement joins TRBV19 to TRBJ2-1; TRBD2 is a possible D gene (5 bases). The V end was cut by 1 base, the J end by 7 bases, with 11 bases between. Germline V gene data show CDR1 as LNHDA and CDR2 as SQIVND (reference sequence). The CDR3 consists of 14 residues. In nucleotides, the CDR3 is TGTGCCAGTAGTATAGGGACTTATCGGAATGAGCAGTTCTTC. As protein: CASSIGTYRNEQFF.

The chain links TRBV4-3 to TRBJ2-1; TRBD1 matches at 7 bases. The ends lost 8 bases at V and 5 bases at J; junction bases unmatched: 12. Per the germline V gene, CDR1 is LGHNA and CDR2 is YSLEER. The CDR3 covers 15 residues. CDR3 sequence reads: CASATLRTGDNEQFF. For the CDR3, the DNA is TGCGCCAGCGCTACCTTAAGGACAGGAGACAATGAGCAGTTCTTC.

The chain combines TRBV9 with TRBJ1-3; D unresolved. V was cut by 0 bases and J by 0 bases, with 7 bases left in between. The CDR3 sequence is 15 residues long. Germline CDR1 is SGDLS and CDR2 is YYNGEE. In DNA, the CDR3 is TGTGCCAGCAGCGTAGCCGAGATCTCTGGAAACACCATATATTTT. Amino acid sequence: CASSVAEISGNTIYF.

This chain joins TRBV11-3 and TRBJ1-1; 7 bases are shared with TRBD1. This CDR3 contains 13 residues. The germline V gene encodes CDR1 SGHNT and CDR2 YENEEA. Trimming at V came to 9 bases and at J to 2 bases, leaving 6 bases not matched to a gene. For the CDR3, the DNA is TGTGCCAGTAACAACAGGGGAAACACTGAAGCTTTCTTT. Protein sequence: CASNNRGNTEAFF.

This clone was observed a single time. The chain links TRBV29-1 to TRBJ2-1; the match to TRBD1 covers 11 bases. CDR1 is SQVTM, CDR2 ANQGSEA, per germline. The CDR3 is made up of 13 amino acids. The trim removed 7 bases at V and 5 bases at J, leaving 4 bases unmatched. The CDR3 DNA reads TGCAGCGCCGGACAGGGGGCCCACAATGAGCAGTTCTTC. Translated: CSAGQGAHNEQFF.

The chain has TRBV24-1 and TRBJ2-2; D gene ambiguous. Trimming took off 3 bases at V and 2 bases at J, with 15 bases between the two ends. The germline V gene encodes CDR1 KGHDR and CDR2 SFDVKD. CDR3 length equals 17 residues. DNA of the CDR3: TGTGCCACCAGTGATCCTTCAACGCGCGTTAACACCGGGGAGCTGTTTTTT. Protein: CATSDPSTRVNTGELFF.

The chain combines TRBV5-6 with TRBJ1-2; 7 bases agree with TRBD1. After removal of 4 bases from V and 10 bases from J, the junction contained 13 bases not matched to a gene. The CDR3 totals 14 residues. CDR1 and CDR2 (germline): SGHDT, YYEEEE. The CDR3 DNA reads as TGTGCCAGCAGCCCCCTCCAGGACAGGCTGCTCTACACCTTC. Amino acid sequence: CASSPLQDRLLYTF. The whole variable domain, filled in from reference TRBV5-6 and TRBJ1-2, reads DAGVTQSPTHLIKTRGQQVTLRCSPKSGHDTVSWYQQALGQGPQFIFQYYEEEERQRGNFPDRFSGHQFPNYSSELNVNALLLGDSALYLCASSPLQDRLLYTFGSGTRLTVV.

The rearrangement links TRBV5-6 to TRBJ1-1; maybe TRBD1 (6 bases). Germline V lookup: CDR1 SGHDT, CDR2 YYEEEE. V lost 0 bases to trimming and J lost 2 bases, with 17 bases between them. The CDR3 extends over 17 amino acids. CDR3 in DNA: TGTGCCAGCAGCTTGGGGTGGACAGCGGGATTAAACACTGAAGCTTTCTTT. Translated, it gives CASSLGWTAGLNTEAFF.

The chain joins TRBV19 to TRBJ2-7, with TRBD2 matching over 12 bases. This CDR3 contains 15 residues. Germline CDR1 is LNHDA and CDR2 is SQIVND (reference sequence). The ends lost 6 bases at V and 3 bases at J; junction bases unmatched: 6. Here the CDR3 reads CASRPGLAGSYEQYF. The CDR3 region has the DNA TGTGCCAGTAGACCCGGACTAGCGGGAAGCTACGAGCAGTACTTC.